This T cell receptor (beta chain) emerged from a study of radiation and T cells in renal cell carcinoma. The CDR3 loop spans 17 amino acids. The germline CDR1 and CDR2 sequences are SGHTA and FQGNSA. The V gene end was trimmed by 5 bases and the J gene end by 0 bases; junction bases not matched to a gene: 9. Here immunoSEQ multiplex PCR was the method, and the copy in TCRdb shows in-frame clones only, minus some. The repertoire holds some 130,000 clones, with about 81% as singletons. Time point noted: blood 2 weeks post-SBRT. Treatment noted: 15 Gy SBRT to primary tumor, nephrectomy 4 weeks later. This specimen consisted of blood, obtained from a patient whose treatment included radiotherapy and nephrectomy. V and J are TRBV7-2 and TRBJ2-1, with 8 bases aligning to TRBD2. The sequence was collected from a woman aged 55-69 years with renal cell carcinoma. This chain's CDR3 is CASSPAASGYSYNEQFF. The CDR3, as DNA: TGTGCCAGCAGCCCAGCGGCTAGCGGGTACTCCTACAATGAGCAGTTCTTC.